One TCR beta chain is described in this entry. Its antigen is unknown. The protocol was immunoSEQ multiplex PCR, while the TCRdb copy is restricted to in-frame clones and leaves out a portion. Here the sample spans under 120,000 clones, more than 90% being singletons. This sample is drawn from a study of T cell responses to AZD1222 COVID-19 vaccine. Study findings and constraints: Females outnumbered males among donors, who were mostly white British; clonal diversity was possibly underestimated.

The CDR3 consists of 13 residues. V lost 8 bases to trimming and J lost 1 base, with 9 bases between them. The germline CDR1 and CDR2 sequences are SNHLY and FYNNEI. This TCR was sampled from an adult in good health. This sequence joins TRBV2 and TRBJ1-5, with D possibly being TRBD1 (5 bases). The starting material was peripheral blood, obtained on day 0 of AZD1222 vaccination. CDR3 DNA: TGTGCCAGCCGGGACTTCAGCAATCAGCCCCAGCATTTT. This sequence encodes CASRDFSNQPQHF.